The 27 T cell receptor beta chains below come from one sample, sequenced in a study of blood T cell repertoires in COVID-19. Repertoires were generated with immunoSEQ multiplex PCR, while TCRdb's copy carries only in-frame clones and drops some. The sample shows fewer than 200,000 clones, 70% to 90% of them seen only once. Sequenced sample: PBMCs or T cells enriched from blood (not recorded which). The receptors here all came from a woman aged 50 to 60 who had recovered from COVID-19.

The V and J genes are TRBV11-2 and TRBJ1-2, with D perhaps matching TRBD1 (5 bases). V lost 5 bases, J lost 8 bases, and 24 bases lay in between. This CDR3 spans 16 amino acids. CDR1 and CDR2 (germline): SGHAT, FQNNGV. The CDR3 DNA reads TGTGCCAGCAGCCCCGCGGGCAGCGGGGCTTCAGGGGGCTACACCTTC. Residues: CASSPAGSGASGGYTF.

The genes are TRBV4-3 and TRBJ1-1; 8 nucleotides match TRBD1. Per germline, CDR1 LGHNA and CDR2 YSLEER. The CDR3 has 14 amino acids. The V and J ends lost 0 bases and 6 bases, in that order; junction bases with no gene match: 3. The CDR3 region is CASSQEPTGAEAFF. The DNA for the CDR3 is TGCGCCAGCAGCCAAGAACCGACAGGGGCTGAAGCTTTCTTT.

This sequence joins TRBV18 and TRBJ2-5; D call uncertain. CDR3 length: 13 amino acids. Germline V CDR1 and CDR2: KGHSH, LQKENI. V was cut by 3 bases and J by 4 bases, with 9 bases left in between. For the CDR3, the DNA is TGTGCCAGCTCACCCGTTGCAGGAGAGACCCAGTACTTC. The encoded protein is CASSPVAGETQYF.

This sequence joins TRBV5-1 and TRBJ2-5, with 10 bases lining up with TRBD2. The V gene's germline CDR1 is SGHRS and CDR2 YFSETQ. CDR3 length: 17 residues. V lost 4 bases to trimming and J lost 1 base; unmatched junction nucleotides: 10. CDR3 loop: CASSPRTSGYSQETQYF. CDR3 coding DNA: TGCGCCAGCAGCCCCCGGACTAGCGGTTATAGCCAAGAGACCCAGTACTTC.

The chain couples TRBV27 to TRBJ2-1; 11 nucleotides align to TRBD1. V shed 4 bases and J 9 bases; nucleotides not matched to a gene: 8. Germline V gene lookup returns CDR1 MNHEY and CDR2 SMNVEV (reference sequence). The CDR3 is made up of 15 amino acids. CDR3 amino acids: CASSSMDRGHSEQFF. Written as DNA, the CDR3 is TGTGCCAGCAGTTCCATGGACAGGGGGCACAGTGAGCAGTTCTTC.

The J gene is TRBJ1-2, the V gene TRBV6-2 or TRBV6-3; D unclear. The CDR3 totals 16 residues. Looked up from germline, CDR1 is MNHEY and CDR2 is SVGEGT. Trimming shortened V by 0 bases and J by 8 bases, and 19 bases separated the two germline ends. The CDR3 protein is CASSYSNEGGSRGYTF. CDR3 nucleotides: TGTGCCAGCAGTTACTCGAATGAGGGCGGCAGTAGAGGCTACACCTTC.

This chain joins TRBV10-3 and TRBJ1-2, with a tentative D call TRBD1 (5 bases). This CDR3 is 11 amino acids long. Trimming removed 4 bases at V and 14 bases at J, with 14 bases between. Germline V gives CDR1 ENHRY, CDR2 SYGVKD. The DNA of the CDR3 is TGTGCCATCAGTGGGGAGGGGCGAACTACCTTC. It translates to CAISGEGRTTF.

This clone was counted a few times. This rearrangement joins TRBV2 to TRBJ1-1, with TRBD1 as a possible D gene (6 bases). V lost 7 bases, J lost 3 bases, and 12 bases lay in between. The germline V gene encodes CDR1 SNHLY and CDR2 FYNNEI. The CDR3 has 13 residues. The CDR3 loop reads CASTLTGYTEAFF. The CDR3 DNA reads TGTGCCAGCACCCTAACAGGGTACACTGAAGCTTTCTTT.

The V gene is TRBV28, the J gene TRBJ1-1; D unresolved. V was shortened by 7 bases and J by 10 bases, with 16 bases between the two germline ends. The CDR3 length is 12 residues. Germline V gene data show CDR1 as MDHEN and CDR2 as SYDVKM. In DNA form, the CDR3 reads TGTGCCAGCACAGCGACGGTAACGGGAGCTTTCTTT. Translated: CASTATVTGAFF.

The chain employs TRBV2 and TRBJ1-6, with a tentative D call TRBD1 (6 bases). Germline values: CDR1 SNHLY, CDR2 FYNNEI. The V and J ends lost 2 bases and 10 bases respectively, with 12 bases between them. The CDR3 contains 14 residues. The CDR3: CASSEHRVGSPLHF. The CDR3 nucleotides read TGTGCCAGCAGTGAACACAGGGTTGGCTCACCCCTCCACTTT.

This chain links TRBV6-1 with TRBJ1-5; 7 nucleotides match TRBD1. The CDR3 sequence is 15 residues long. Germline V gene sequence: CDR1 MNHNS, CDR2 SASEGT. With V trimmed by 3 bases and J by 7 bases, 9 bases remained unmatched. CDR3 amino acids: CASSEASGGFQPQHF. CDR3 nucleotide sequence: TGTGCCAGCAGTGAGGCTTCAGGGGGGTTCCAGCCCCAGCATTTT.

CDR3 sequence (DNA): TGCGCCAGCAGCCAGAACGACAGGGGAGGAAACACCATATATTTT. Translated: CASSQNDRGGNTIYF. V usage is TRBV4-1 and J usage is TRBJ1-3; TRBD1 aligns across 8 bases. Germline values: CDR1 MGHRA, CDR2 YSYEKL. This CDR3 is 15 amino acids long. The junction had 5 bases not matched to a gene; V was cut back by 3 bases and J by 4 bases.

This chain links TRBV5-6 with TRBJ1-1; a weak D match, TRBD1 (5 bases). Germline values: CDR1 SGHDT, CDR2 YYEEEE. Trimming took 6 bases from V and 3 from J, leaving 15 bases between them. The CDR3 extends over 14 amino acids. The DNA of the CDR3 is TGTGCCAGCACGTGGGGGGTGCGGGACACTGAAGCTTTCTTT. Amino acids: CASTWGVRDTEAFF.

CDR3 loop: CASSPRAARGETQYF. CDR3 sequence (DNA): TGTGCCAGCAGCCCCAGGGCAGCCCGTGGGGAGACCCAGTACTTC. The chain is built from TRBV21-1 and TRBJ2-5; the table's D call TRBD1 went unverified against the DNA. TRBV21-1 is annotated as a pseudogene. The CDR3 sequence is 15 residues long.

The CDR3 loop reads CVRSAGVNEQYV. For the CDR3, the DNA is TGTGTCAGAAGCGCGGGAGTGAACGAGCAGTACGTC. The chain links TRBV7-5 to TRBJ2-7; TRBD2, the table's D call, lacks a check against the DNA. TRBV7-5 counts as a pseudogene. The CDR3 length is 12 residues.

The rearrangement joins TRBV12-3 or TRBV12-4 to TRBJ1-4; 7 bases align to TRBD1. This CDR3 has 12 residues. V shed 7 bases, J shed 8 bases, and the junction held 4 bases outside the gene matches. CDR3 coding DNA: TGTGCCAGCAACAGGGGAGTGGAAAAACTGTTTTTT. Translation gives CASNRGVEKLFF.

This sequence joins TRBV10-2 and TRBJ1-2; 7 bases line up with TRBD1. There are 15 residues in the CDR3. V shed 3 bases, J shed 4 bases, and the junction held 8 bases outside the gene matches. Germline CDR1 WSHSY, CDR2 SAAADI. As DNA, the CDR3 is TGCGCCAGCAGTGAACCGGGACAGAGCCTCTATGGCTACACCTTC. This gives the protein CASSEPGQSLYGYTF.

CDR3 nucleotides: TGTGCCAGCAGGCAGACAGGGGACCATCAGCCCCAGCATTTT. Amino acids: CASRQTGDHQPQHF. The J gene is TRBJ1-5, the V gene TRBV28, with 8 bases that match TRBD1. Per germline, CDR1 MDHEN and CDR2 SYDVKM. After removal of 6 bases from V and 5 bases from J, the junction contained 6 bases not matched to a gene. The CDR3 is made up of 14 amino acids.

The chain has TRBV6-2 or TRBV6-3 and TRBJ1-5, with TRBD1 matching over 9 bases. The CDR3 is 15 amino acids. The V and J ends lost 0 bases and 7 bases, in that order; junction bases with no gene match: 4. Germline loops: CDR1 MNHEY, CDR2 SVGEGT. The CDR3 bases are TGTGCCAGCAGTTACTCCCCGGACAGGGGCCAGCCCCAGCATTTT. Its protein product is CASSYSPDRGQPQHF.

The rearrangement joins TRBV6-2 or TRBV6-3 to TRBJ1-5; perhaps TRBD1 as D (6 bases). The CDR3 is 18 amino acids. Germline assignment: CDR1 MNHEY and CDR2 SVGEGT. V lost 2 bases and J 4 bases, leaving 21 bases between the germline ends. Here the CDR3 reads CASSYPAQGHGLNQPQHF. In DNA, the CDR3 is TGTGCCAGCAGTTACCCCGCTCAGGGACATGGATTGAATCAGCCCCAGCATTTT.

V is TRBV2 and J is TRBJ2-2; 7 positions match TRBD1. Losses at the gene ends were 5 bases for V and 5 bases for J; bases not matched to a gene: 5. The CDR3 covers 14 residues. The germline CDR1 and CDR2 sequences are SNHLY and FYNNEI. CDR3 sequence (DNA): TGTGCCAGCAGTAGACAGGGTCCGACCGGGGAGCTGTTTTTT. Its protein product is CASSRQGPTGELFF.

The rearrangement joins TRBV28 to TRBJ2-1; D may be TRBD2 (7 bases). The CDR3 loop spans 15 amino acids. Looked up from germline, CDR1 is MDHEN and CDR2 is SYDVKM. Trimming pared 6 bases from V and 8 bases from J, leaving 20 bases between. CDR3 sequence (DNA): TGTGCCAGCAGCCGCTGGGGGGGCAATTCGGATGAGCAGTTCTTC. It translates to CASSRWGGNSDEQFF.

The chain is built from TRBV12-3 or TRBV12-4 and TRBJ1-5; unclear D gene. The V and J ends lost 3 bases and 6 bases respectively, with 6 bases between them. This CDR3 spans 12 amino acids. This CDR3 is CASSFNVQPQHF. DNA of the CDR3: TGTGCCAGCAGTTTTAATGTTCAGCCCCAGCATTTT.

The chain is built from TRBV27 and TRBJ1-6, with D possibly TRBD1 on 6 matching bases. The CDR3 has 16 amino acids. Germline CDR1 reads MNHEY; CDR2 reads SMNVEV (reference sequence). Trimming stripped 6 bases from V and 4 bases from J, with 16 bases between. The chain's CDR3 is CASRPPWTAYNSPLHF. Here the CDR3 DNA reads TGTGCCAGCAGGCCACCCTGGACAGCTTATAATTCACCCCTCCACTTT.

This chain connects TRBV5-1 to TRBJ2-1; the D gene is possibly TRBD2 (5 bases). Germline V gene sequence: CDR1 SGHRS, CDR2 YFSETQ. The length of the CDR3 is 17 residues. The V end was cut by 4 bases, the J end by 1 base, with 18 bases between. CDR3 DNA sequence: TGCGCCAGCAGCGCCCTTGGACTCGGAACTTCCTACAATGAGCAGTTCTTC. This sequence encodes CASSALGLGTSYNEQFF. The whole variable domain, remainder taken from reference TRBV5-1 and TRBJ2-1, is KAGVTQTPRYLIKTRGQQVTLSCSPISGHRSVSWYQQTPGQGLQFLFEYFSETQRNKGNFPGRFSGRQFSNSRSEMNVSTLELGDSALYLCASSALGLGTSYNEQFFGPGTRLTVL.

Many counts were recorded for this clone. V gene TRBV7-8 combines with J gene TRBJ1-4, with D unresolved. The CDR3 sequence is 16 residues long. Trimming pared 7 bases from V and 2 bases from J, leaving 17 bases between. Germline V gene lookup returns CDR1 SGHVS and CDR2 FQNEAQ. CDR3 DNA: TGTGCCAGCACCAAGATGAGTAGATCGACTAATGAAAAACTGTTTTTT. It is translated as CASTKMSRSTNEKLFF.

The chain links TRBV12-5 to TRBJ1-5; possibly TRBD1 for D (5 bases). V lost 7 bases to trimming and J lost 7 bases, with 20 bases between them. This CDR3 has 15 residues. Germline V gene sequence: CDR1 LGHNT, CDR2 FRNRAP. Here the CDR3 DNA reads TGTGCTAGTGACGCGGGACGTCCTCCTGGCCAGCCCCAGCATTTT. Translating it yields CASDAGRPPGQPQHF. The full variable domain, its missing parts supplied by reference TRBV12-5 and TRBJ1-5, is DARVTQTPRHKVTEMGQEVTMRCQPILGHNTVFWYRQTMMQGLELLAYFRNRAPLDDSGMPKDRFSAEMPDATLATLKIQPSEPRDSAVYFCASDAGRPPGQPQHFGDGTRLSIL.